This T cell receptor beta chain stems from a study of T cell repertoires in cytomegalovirus infection. At the level of the study: Use of recently identified HLA-C-restricted and well-studied HLA-B-restricted CMV epitopes was part of the study. Public TCR beta signatures indicated both CMV infection and matching HLA type. Whole-study results and caveats: Identification of carriers of CMV plus the relevant HLA was performed using cumulative public TCR beta family frequency. Dominating the ex vivo response were TCR beta clonotypes that were CMV-specific and HLA-C-restricted.

Germline-derived CDR1 and CDR2 are SGHTA and FQGNSA. The CDR3 spans 16 residues. The ends were cut back, 1 base at V and 8 bases at J, with 15 bases in the middle. TCRdb ran MiXCR on the reads and lists one entry per CDR3 protein. Of approximately 730,000 distinct CDR3 sequences in the sample, around 32% were seen once. This clonotype was seen a handful of times. Its antigen is as yet unknown. The material was cultured PBMCs, obtained from culture after CMV antigen stimulation. The chain carries TRBV7-2 and TRBJ1-6, with D possibly matching TRBD1 (5 bases). The clonotype originates from a human donor in good health (CMV status not recorded). Some clones in this sample may be carry-over from other donors' samples. CDR3 sequence reads: CASSLDKGRADSPLHF. CDR3 bases: TGTGCCAGCAGCTTAGACAAGGGGAGGGCCGATTCACCCCTCCACTTT.